This TCR beta chain was sequenced for a study of T cells after yellow fever vaccination. General study findings and limits: In FACS-sorted repertoires, abundant clonotypes from the bulk population could appear as contaminants.

This clonotype was observed at least ten times. No antigen is known for it. Trimming shortened V by 10 bases and J by 6 bases, and 14 bases separated the two germline ends. Germline CDR1 and CDR2: SNHLY and FYNNEI. The CDR3 extends over 12 amino acids. MiXCR was run by TCRdb on the 5' RACE reads, yielding one entry per CDR3 protein. Here the sample spans around 100,000 distinct CDR3 sequences, 8.4% being singletons. The material was CD8+ T cells sorted from PBMCs, obtained 45 days after the yellow fever booster vaccination. The clonotype originates from a man aged 30 to 45 who received the YFV17D yellow fever vaccine. This chain uses TRBV2 with TRBJ2-3; D might be TRBD2 (6 bases). The CDR3 reads CATPTSRDTQYF. CDR3 nucleotide sequence: TGTGCCACTCCGACTAGTCGGGATACGCAGTATTTT. Full variable domain (remainder filled in from reference TRBV2 and TRBJ2-3): EPEVTQTPSHQVTQMGQEVILRCVPISNHLYFYWYRQILGQKVEFLVSFYNNEISEKSEIFDDQFSVERPDGSNFTLKIRSTKLEDSAMYFCATPTSRDTQYFGPGTRLTVL.